This passage covers 17 T cell receptor beta chains from one sample sequenced in a study of cytomegalovirus exposure and HLA in healthy donors. This PCR relied on a set of 60 Vbeta primers and 13 Jbeta primers. The data were produced by immunoSEQ multiplex PCR, yet TCRdb's version contains in-frame clones alone and is incomplete. The sample holds 210,000 or so clones, over 80% seen once. Sequenced sample: PBMCs. The receptors were sampled from a man younger than 40 in good health and CMV-seronegative.

There are a few counts of this clone. The chain is built from TRBV27 and TRBJ2-4; D ambiguous. The CDR3 has 15 amino acids. V shed 2 bases and J shed 0 bases, with 8 bases lying between them. Germline CDR1 MNHEY, CDR2 SMNVEV (reference sequence). Here the CDR3 DNA reads TGTGCCAGCAGTTTAGTTGGGCTAGCCAAAAACATTCAGTACTTC. As protein: CASSLVGLAKNIQYF.

The V and J genes are TRBV7-8 and TRBJ1-5; D not resolved. This CDR3 has 16 residues. Trimming cost V 3 bases and J 3 bases, with 15 bases left between them. CDR1 is SGHVS and CDR2 is FQNEAQ in the germline V gene. CDR3 amino acids: CASSFTPGVLNQPQHF. The CDR3 DNA reads TGTGCCAGCAGCTTTACCCCGGGAGTTCTCAATCAGCCCCAGCATTTT.

The chain couples TRBV5-4 to TRBJ2-2; TRBD1 matches at 8 bases. J lost 3 bases, V lost 5 bases, and 3 bases had no gene match. Germline V gives CDR1 SGHNT, CDR2 YYREEE (reference sequence). This CDR3 spans 14 amino acids. The CDR3 protein is CASRRDRYTGELFF. The CDR3 DNA sequence: TGTGCCAGCAGACGGGACAGGTACACCGGGGAGCTGTTTTTT. The full variable domain, completed using reference TRBV5-4 and TRBJ2-2, is ETGVTQSPTHLIKTRGQQVTLRCSSQSGHNTVSWYQQALGQGPQFIFQYYREEENGRGNFPPRFSGLQFPNYSSELNVNALELDDSALYLCASRRDRYTGELFFGEGSRLTVL.

The gene calls are TRBV6-5 and TRBJ2-5, with 7 bases aligning to TRBD2. Near its end, the DNA agrees better with TRBJ2-7, so the J call may be wrong. The CDR3 consists of 14 residues. CDR1 is MNHEY, CDR2 SVGAGI, per germline. CDR3 in amino acids: CASSREGLTYEQYF. CDR3 nucleotides: TGTGCCAGCAGCAGGGAGGGCCTGACCTACGAGCAGTACTTC.

The chain couples TRBV19 to TRBJ1-5; D is possibly TRBD1 (5 bases). The length of the CDR3 is 17 residues. The V end lost 0 bases, the J end lost 0 bases, and 12 bases lay between the germline ends. Germline V gives CDR1 LNHDA, CDR2 SQIVND (reference sequence). The CDR3 bases are TGTGCCAGTAGTATAGATAAGGACACCTATAGCAATCAGCCCCAGCATTTT. Residues: CASSIDKDTYSNQPQHF.

This sequence joins TRBV28 and TRBJ2-1; D is possibly TRBD2 (6 bases). The CDR3 runs to 15 residues. V was shortened by 7 bases and J by 4 bases, with 17 bases between the two germline ends. Germline assignment: CDR1 MDHEN and CDR2 SYDVKM. The CDR3 spells CASTELSGLYNEQFF. For the CDR3, the DNA is TGTGCCAGCACCGAACTTAGCGGACTTTACAATGAGCAGTTCTTC.

This sequence joins TRBV19 and TRBJ1-4; 8 nucleotides align to TRBD1. This CDR3 has 14 residues. Looked up from germline, CDR1 is LNHDA and CDR2 is SQIVND (reference sequence). The junction had 7 bases not matched to a gene; V was cut back by 9 bases and J by 4 bases. This CDR3 reads CASISRGRNEKLFF. CDR3 nucleotides: TGTGCCAGCATTAGCAGGGGGCGTAATGAAAAACTGTTTTTT.

The rearrangement links TRBV11-2 to TRBJ2-2, with TRBD2 as a possible D gene (5 bases). Trimming removed 5 bases at V and 0 bases at J, with 16 bases between. Germline CDR1 SGHAT, CDR2 FQNNGV. This CDR3 contains 17 residues. CDR3 nucleotide sequence: TGTGCCAGCAGCCCCGGGGAAGGCAGGACGAACACCGGGGAGCTGTTTTTT. This encodes CASSPGEGRTNTGELFF.

The chain couples TRBV29-1 to TRBJ2-2; D might be TRBD2 (6 bases). V dropped 4 bases and J dropped 3 bases, with 15 bases sitting between them. From germline, CDR1 is SQVTM and CDR2 ANQGSEA. This CDR3 comprises 15 residues. The CDR3 DNA follows: TGCAGCGTTGTGGAGGGGCAGTGGGACACCGGGGAGCTGTTTTTT. Its protein product is CSVVEGQWDTGELFF.

The V call is TRBV2, the J call TRBJ1-2, with D hard to call. Germline values: CDR1 SNHLY, CDR2 FYNNEI. V was pared by 6 bases and J by 5 bases, with 10 bases between. The CDR3 sequence is 12 residues long. The DNA for the CDR3 is TGTGCCAGCAGGTATATCGGGTATGGCTACACCTTC. Protein: CASRYIGYGYTF.

The gene calls are TRBV18 and TRBJ1-2; the D gene is possibly TRBD1 (5 bases). Per germline, CDR1 KGHSH and CDR2 LQKENI. CDR3 length: 17 amino acids. The V end lost 6 bases, the J end lost 6 bases, and 26 bases lay between the germline ends. The CDR3: CASSRQNRGRSSHGYTF. As DNA, the CDR3 is TGTGCCAGCTCCCGACAGAACCGTGGACGGAGCTCACATGGCTACACCTTC. Combining the CDR3 with reference TRBV18 and TRBJ1-2 gives the whole variable domain NAGVMQNPRHLVRRRGQEARLRCSPMKGHSHVYWYRQLPEEGLKFMVYLQKENIIDESGMPKERFSAEFPKEGPSILRIQQVVRGDSAAYFCASSRQNRGRSSHGYTFGSGTRLTVV.

CDR3 in DNA: TGTGCCAGCAGCTTAGAAGGGGCAGATACGCAGTATTTT. It is translated as CASSLEGADTQYF. V usage is TRBV11-3 and J usage is TRBJ2-3; perhaps TRBD1 as D (5 bases). CDR3 length: 13 amino acids. CDR1 SGHNT and CDR2 YENEEA come from the germline V gene. Trimming pared 0 bases from V and 4 bases from J, leaving 5 bases between. Full variable domain (rest looked up from reference TRBV11-3 and TRBJ2-3): EAGVVQSPRYKIIEKKQPVAFWCNPISGHNTLYWYLQNLGQGPELLIRYENEEAVDDSQLPKDRFSAERLKGVDSTLKIQPAELGDSAVYLCASSLEGADTQYFGPGTRLTVL.

The V call is TRBV7-9, the J call TRBJ1-4; D uncertain. The CDR3 has 19 amino acids. Trimming shortened V by 0 bases and J by 0 bases, and 17 bases separated the two germline ends. The germline CDR1 and CDR2 sequences are SEHNR and FQNEAQ (reference sequence). The CDR3 nucleotides read TGTGCCAGCAGCTTAGCAGGCGGGCGGCGGGATGCAACTAATGAAAAACTGTTTTTT. It translates to CASSLAGGRRDATNEKLFF.

This chain links TRBV5-1 with TRBJ1-3; 9 bases agree with TRBD1. Germline CDR1 and CDR2: SGHRS and YFSETQ. The CDR3 covers 15 residues. J lost 0 bases, V lost 4 bases, and 2 bases had no gene match. CDR3 DNA sequence: TGCGCCAGCAGCCGGGGACAGGGCTCTGGAAACACCATATATTTT. Protein sequence: CASSRGQGSGNTIYF.

The V gene is TRBV19, the J gene TRBJ1-1; 7 bases fit TRBD1. CDR1 is LNHDA and CDR2 is SQIVND in the germline V gene (reference sequence). The CDR3 sequence is 14 residues long. V lost 6 bases to trimming and J lost 3 bases; unmatched junction nucleotides: 7. The CDR3 reads CASRLGTVDTEAFF. As DNA, the CDR3 is TGTGCCAGTAGGCTCGGGACAGTTGACACTGAAGCTTTCTTT.

Only a few counts were recorded for this clone. The chain's CDR3 is CASSVRPEPYEQYF. The DNA of the CDR3 is TGTGCCAGCAGCGTCCGTCCCGAACCCTACGAGCAGTACTTC. This chain connects TRBV9 to TRBJ2-5; D is unclear. The J call is uncertain, as TRBJ2-7 better fits the DNA end. This CDR3 region has 14 residues. Germline V gene sequence: CDR1 SGDLS, CDR2 YYNGEE.

This chain connects TRBV5-1 to TRBJ1-5; 9 positions agree with TRBD1. After removal of 4 bases from V and 7 bases from J, the junction contained 3 bases not matched to a gene. The CDR3 loop spans 13 amino acids. Germline values: CDR1 SGHRS, CDR2 YFSETQ. The DNA for the CDR3 is TGCGCCAGCAGCGCGGACAGGGGACAGCCCCAGCATTTT. It yields the protein CASSADRGQPQHF.